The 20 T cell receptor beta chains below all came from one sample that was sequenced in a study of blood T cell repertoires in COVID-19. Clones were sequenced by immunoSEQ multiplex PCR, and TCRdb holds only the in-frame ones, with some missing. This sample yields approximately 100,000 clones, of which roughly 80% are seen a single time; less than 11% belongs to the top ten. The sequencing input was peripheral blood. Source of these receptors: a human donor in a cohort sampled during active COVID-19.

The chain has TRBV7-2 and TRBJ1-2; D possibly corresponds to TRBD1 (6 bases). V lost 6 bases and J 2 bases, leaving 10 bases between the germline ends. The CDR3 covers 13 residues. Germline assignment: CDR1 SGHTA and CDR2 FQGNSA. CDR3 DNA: TGTGCCAGCAGACGGACAGAAAACTATGGCTACACCTTC. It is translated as CASRRTENYGYTF.

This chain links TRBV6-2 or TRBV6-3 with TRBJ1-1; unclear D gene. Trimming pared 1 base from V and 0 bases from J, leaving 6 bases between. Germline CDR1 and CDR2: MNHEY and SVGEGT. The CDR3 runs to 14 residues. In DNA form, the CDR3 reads TGTGCCAGCAGTTACTTGCCGGTGAACACTGAAGCTTTCTTT. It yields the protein CASSYLPVNTEAFF.

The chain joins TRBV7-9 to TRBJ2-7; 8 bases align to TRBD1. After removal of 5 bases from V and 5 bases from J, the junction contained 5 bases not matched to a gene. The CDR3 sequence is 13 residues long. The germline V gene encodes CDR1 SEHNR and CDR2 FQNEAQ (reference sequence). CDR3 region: CASSTTGVHEQYF. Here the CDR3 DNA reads TGTGCCAGCAGCACGACAGGGGTCCACGAGCAGTACTTC.

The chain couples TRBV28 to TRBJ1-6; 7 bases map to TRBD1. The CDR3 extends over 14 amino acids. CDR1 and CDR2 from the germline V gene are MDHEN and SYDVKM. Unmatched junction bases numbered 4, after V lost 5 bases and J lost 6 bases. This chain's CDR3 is CASSPAGGNSPLHF. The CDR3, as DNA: TGTGCCAGCAGTCCCGCAGGGGGTAATTCACCCCTCCACTTT.

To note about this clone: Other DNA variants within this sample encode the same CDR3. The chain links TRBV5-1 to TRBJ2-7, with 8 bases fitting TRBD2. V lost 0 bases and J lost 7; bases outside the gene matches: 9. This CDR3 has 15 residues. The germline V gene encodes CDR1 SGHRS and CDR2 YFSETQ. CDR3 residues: CASSLAGGAASEQYF. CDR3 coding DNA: TGCGCCAGCAGCTTGGCGGGGGGGGCAGCCTCTGAGCAGTACTTC.

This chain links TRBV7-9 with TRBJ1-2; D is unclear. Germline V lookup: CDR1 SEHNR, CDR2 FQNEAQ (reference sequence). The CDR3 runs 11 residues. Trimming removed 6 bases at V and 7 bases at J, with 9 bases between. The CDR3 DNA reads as TGTGCCAGCAGTCCCAATTTTGGCTACACCTTC. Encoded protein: CASSPNFGYTF.

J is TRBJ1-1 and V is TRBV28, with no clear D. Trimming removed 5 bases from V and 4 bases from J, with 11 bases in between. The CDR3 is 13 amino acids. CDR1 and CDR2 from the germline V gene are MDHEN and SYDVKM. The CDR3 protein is CASSLHGGTEAFF. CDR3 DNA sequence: TGTGCCAGCAGTCTACATGGCGGCACTGAAGCTTTCTTT.

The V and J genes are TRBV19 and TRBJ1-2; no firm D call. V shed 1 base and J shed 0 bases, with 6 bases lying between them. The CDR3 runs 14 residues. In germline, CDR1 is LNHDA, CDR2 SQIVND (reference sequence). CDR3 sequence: CASSIGPANYGYTF. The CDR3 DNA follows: TGTGCCAGTAGTATAGGGCCAGCTAACTATGGCTACACCTTC.

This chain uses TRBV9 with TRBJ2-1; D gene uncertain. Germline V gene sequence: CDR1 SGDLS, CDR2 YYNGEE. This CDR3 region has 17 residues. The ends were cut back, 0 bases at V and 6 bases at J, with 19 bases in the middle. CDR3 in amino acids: CASSVGLLEKRFNEQFF. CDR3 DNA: TGTGCCAGCAGCGTAGGCCTTTTGGAGAAGAGGTTCAATGAGCAGTTCTTC.

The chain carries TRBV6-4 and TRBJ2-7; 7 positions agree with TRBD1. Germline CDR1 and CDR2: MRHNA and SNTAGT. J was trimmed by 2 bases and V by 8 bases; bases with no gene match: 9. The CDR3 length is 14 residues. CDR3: CASPQGVTTYEQYF. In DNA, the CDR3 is TGTGCCAGCCCCCAGGGGGTTACCACCTACGAGCAGTACTTC.

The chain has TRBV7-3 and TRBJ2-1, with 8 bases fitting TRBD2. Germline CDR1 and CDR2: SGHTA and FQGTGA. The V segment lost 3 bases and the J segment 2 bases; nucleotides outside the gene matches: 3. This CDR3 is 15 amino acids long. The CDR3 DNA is TGTGCCAGCAGCTTGGGCGGGAGGCCCTACAATGAGCAGTTCTTC. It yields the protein CASSLGGRPYNEQFF.

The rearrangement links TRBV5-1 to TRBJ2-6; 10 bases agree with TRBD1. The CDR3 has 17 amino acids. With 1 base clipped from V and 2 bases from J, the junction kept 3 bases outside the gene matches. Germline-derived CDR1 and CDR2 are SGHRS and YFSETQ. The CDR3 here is CASSLRQGATGANVLTF. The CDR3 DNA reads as TGCGCCAGCAGCTTGCGACAGGGGGCAACTGGGGCCAACGTCCTGACTTTC.

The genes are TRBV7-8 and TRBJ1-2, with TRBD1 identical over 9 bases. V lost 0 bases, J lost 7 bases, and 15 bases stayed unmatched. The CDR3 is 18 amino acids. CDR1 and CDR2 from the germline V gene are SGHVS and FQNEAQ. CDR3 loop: CASSLAIFGGQGLSGYTF. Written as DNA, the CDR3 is TGTGCCAGCAGCTTAGCGATTTTTGGGGGACAGGGTCTTAGTGGCTACACCTTC. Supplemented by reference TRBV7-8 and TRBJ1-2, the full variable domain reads GAGVSQSPRYKVAKRGQDVALRCDPISGHVSLFWYQQALGQGPEFLTYFQNEAQLDKSGLPSDRFFAERPEGSVSTLKIQRTQQEDSAVYLCASSLAIFGGQGLSGYTFGSGTRLTVV.

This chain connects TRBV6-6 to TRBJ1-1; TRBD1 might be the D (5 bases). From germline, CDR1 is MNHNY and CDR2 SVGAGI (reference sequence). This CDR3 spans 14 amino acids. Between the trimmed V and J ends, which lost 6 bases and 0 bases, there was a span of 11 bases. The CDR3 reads CASSDSLMNTEAFF. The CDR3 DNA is TGTGCCAGCAGCGACAGCCTCATGAACACTGAAGCTTTCTTT.

This CDR3 is CASSLVRAGELFF. CDR3 sequence (DNA): TGTGCCAGCAGCTTAGTCAGGGCCGGGGAGCTGTTTTTT. The rearrangement joins TRBV11-2 to TRBJ2-2; D possibly corresponds to TRBD1 (5 bases). Trimming pared 1 base from V and 6 bases from J, leaving 6 bases between. The CDR3 consists of 13 residues. CDR1 SGHAT and CDR2 FQNNGV come from the germline V gene.

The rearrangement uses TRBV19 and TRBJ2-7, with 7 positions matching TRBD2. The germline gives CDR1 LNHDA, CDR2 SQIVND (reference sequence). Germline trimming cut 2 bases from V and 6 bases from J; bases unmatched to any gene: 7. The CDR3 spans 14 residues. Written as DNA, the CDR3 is TGTGCCAGTAGTATATGGGGGGGAACGGGCGAGCAGTACTTC. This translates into CASSIWGGTGEQYF.

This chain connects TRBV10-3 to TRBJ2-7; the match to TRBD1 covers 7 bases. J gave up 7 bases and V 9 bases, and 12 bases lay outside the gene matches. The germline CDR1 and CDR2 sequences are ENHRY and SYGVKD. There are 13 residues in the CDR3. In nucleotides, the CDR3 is TGTGCCATAACCCCGGACAGGTCGTATGAGCAGTACTTC. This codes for CAITPDRSYEQYF.

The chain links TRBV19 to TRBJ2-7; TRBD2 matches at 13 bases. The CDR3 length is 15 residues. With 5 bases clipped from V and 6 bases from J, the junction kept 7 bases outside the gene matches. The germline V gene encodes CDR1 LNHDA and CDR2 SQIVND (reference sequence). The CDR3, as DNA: TGTGCCAGTAGTCCGCGGACTAGCGGGAGTCCCGAGCAGTACTTC. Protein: CASSPRTSGSPEQYF.

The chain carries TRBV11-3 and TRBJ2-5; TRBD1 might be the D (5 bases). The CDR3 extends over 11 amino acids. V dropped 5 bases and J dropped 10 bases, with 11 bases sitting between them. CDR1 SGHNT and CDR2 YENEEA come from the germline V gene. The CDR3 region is CASSKGVDQYF. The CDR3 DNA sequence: TGTGCCAGCAGCAAAGGGGTGGACCAGTACTTC.

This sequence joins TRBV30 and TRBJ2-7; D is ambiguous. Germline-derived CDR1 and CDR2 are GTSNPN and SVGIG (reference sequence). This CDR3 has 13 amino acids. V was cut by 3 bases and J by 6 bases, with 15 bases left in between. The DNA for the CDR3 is TGTGCCTGGAGCCCCGGAGCACACACCGAGCAGTACTTC. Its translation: CAWSPGAHTEQYF.